Many counts were recorded for the clone carrying this TCR beta chain. Molecular barcoding with unique molecular identifiers was used for the TCRbeta library. One entry per CDR3 protein results from TCRdb running MiXCR on the PCR reads. The table includes just over 70,000 distinct CDR3 sequences, 7.3% detected once. These data belong to a study of T-cell reconstitution after alpha-beta-depleted transplantation in children. This CDR3 is built from 15 residues. Germline V CDR1 and CDR2: MNHEY, SMNVEV (reference sequence). V lost 0 bases to trimming and J lost 5 bases, with 13 bases between them. The clonotype comes from a human donor who donated a stem cell graft to a child with acute lymphoblastic leukemia. The chain employs TRBV27 and TRBJ1-1; D not certain. The sample here was PBMCs from the stem cell graft donor, taken from the stem cell graft. CDR3 sequence reads: CASSLSLGSGTEAFF. In DNA form, the CDR3 reads TGTGCCAGCAGTTTATCGTTAGGGAGCGGGACTGAAGCTTTCTTT.